The clone carrying this TCR beta chain was seen more than once but under ten times. Its target is not known. V dropped 5 bases and J dropped 10 bases, with 14 bases sitting between them. Looked up from germline, CDR1 is SEHNR and CDR2 is FQNEAQ (reference sequence). This CDR3 is 12 amino acids long. The second PCR ran roughly 6 to 11 cycles with a sample-barcoded 5' primer and J-beta primers. In TCRdb, the 5' RACE reads were re-called with MiXCR into one record per CDR3 protein. The repertoire holds 550,000 to 650,000 distinct CDR3 sequences, less than 35% seen once, with around a sixth in the top ten. The sample belongs to a study of blood T cells in healthy people across ages. Notes on the study in general: CMV status of donors was not determined, possibly confounding expanded clonotype changes. TCR beta diversity tracked closely with naive T cell percentage.

The donors, all healthy, were Caucasians living in Russia, aged roughly 6 to 100. Peripheral blood samples of around 9.8 milliliters were drawn from each donor. Specimen: blood. J is TRBJ1-2 and V is TRBV7-9; no definite D call. This TCR derives from a woman aged 80 or older in good health. The CDR3 nucleotides are TGTGCCAGCAGCCCAGGCTTAGGTCTCTACACCTTC. This sequence encodes CASSPGLGLYTF.